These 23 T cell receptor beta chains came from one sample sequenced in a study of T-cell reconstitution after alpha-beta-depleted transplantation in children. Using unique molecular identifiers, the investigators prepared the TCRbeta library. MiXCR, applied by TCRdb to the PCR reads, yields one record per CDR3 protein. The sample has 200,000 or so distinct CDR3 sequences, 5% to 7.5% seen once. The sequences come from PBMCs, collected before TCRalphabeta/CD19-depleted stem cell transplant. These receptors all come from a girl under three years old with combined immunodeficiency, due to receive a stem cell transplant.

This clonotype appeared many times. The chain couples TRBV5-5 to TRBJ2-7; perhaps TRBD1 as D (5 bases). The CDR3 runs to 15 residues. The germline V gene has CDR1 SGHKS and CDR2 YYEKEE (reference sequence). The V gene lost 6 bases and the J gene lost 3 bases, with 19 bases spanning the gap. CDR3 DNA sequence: TGTGCCAGCATCCTGGGGCAGTGGGGCAGCTACGAGCAGTACTTC. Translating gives CASILGQWGSYEQYF.

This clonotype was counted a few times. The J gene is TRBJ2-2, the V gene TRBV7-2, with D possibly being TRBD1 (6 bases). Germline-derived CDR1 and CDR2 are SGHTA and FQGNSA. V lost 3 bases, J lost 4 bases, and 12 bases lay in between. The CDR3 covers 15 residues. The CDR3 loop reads CASSFRRTATGELFF. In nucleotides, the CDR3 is TGTGCCAGCAGCTTCAGGAGGACAGCCACCGGGGAGCTGTTTTTT. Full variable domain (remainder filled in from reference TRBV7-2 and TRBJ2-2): GAGVSQSPSNKVTEKGKDVELRCDPISGHTALYWYRQSLGQGLEFLIYFQGNSAPDKSGLPSDRFSAERTGGSVSTLTIQRTQQEDSAVYLCASSFRRTATGELFFGEGSRLTVL.

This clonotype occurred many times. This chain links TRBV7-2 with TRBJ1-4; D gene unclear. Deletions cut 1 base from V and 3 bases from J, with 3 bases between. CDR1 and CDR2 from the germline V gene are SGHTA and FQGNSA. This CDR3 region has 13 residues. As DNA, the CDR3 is TGTGCCAGCAGCTTAGGAGCTAATGAAAAACTGTTTTTT. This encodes CASSLGANEKLFF.

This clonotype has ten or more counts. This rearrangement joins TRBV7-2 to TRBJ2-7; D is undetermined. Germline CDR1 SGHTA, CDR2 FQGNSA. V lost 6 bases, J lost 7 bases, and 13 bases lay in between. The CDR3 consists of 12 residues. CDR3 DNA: TGTGCCAGCAGTTTAACAGCCTGGGAGCAGTACTTC. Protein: CASSLTAWEQYF.

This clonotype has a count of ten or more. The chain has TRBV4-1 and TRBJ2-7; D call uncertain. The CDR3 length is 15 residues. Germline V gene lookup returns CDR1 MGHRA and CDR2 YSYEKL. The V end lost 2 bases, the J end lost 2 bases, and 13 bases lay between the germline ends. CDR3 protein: CASSQMVPPPYEQYF. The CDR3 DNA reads TGCGCCAGCAGCCAAATGGTTCCTCCTCCCTACGAGCAGTACTTC.

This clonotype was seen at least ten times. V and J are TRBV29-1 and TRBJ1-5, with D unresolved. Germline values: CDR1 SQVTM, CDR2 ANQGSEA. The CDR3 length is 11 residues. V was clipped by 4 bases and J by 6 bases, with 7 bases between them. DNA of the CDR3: TGCAGCGTTGGGGAGGGTCAGCCCCAGCATTTT. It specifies CSVGEGQPQHF.

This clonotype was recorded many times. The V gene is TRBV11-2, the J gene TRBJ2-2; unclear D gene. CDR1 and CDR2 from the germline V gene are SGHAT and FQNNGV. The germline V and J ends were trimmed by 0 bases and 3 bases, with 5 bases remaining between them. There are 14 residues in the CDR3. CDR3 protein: CASSLDLHTGELFF. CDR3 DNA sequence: TGTGCCAGCAGCTTAGATCTCCACACCGGGGAGCTGTTTTTT.

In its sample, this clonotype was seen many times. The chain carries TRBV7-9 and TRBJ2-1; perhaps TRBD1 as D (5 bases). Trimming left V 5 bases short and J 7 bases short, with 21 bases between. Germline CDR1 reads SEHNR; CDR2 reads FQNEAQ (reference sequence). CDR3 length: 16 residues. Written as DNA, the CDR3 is TGTGCCAGCAGCCCCTCCGATAGATGGGGCACGAATGAGCAGTTCTTC. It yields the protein CASSPSDRWGTNEQFF. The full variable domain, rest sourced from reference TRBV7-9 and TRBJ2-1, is DTGVSQNPRHKITKRGQNVTFRCDPISEHNRLYWYRQTLGQGPEFLTYFQNEAQLEKSRLLSDRFSAERPKGSFSTLEIQRTEQGDSAMYLCASSPSDRWGTNEQFFGPGTRLTVL.

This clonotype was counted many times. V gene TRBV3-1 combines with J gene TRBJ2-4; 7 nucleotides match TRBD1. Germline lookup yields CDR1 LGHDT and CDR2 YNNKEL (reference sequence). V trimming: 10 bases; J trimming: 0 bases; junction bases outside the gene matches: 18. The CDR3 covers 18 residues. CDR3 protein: CAICQDRPNLLAKNIQYF. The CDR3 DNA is TGTGCCATCTGCCAGGACAGGCCCAACCTTTTAGCCAAAAACATTCAGTACTTC.

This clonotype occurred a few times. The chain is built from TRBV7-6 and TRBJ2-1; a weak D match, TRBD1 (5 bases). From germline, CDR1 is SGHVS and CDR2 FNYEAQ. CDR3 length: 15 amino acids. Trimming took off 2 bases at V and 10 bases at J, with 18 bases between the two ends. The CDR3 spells CASSLKYQGRAEQFF. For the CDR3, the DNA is TGTGCCAGCAGCTTAAAGTATCAGGGAAGGGCCGAGCAGTTCTTC.

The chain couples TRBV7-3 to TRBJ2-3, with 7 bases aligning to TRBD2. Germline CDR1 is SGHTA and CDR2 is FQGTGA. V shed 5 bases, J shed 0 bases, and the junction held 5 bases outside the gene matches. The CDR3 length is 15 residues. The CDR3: CASSPSGISTDTQYF. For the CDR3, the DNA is TGTGCCAGCAGCCCGAGCGGGATAAGCACAGATACGCAGTATTTT.

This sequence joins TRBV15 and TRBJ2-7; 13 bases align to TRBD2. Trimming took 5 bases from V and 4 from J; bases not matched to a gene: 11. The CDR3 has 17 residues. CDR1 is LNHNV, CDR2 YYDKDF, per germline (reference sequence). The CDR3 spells CATSRSLGLAGVYEQYF. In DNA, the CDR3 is TGTGCCACCAGCCGAAGCTTAGGACTAGCGGGAGTTTACGAGCAGTACTTC.

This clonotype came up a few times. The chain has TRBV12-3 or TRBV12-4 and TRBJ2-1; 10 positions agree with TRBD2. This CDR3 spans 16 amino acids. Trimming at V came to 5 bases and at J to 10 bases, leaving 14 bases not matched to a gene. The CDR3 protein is CASSPLGLAGEWEQFF. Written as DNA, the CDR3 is TGTGCCAGCAGTCCCTTGGGGCTAGCGGGGGAATGGGAGCAGTTCTTC.

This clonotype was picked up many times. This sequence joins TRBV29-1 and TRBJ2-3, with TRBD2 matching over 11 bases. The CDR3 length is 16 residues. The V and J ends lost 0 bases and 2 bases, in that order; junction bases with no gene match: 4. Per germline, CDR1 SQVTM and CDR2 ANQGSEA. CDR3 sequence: CSVEEGLADYTDTQYF. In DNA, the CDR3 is TGCAGCGTTGAAGAGGGACTAGCGGATTACACAGATACGCAGTATTTT.

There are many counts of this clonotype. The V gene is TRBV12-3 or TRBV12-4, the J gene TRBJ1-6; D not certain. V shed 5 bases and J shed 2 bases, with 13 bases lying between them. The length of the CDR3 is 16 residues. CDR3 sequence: CASSLTGAAYNSPLHF. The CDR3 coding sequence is TGTGCCAGCAGTCTCACCGGTGCGGCCTATAATTCACCCCTCCACTTT.

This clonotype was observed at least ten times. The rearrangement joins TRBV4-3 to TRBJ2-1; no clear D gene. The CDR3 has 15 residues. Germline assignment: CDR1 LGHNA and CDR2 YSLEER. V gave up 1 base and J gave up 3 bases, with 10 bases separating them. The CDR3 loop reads CASSQVWAYYNEQFF. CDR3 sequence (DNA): TGCGCCAGCAGCCAAGTCTGGGCGTACTACAATGAGCAGTTCTTC.

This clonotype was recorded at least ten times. Written as DNA, the CDR3 is TGCAGCGTTGAACCGCCACAGGGGGTCCCCGGGGAGCTGTTTTTT. Amino acid sequence: CSVEPPQGVPGELFF. The genes are TRBV29-1 and TRBJ2-2, with 8 bases that match TRBD1. The CDR3 spans 15 residues. Germline loops: CDR1 SQVTM, CDR2 ANQGSEA. The V segment lost 2 bases and the J segment 6 bases; nucleotides outside the gene matches: 8.

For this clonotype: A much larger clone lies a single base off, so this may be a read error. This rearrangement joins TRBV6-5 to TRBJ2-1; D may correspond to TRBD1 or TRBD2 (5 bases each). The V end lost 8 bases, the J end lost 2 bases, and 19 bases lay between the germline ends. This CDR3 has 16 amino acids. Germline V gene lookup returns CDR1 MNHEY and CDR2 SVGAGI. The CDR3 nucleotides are TGTGCCAGCGGTTGGGGGATTGGCGCTACCTACAATGAGCAGTTCTTC. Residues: CASGWGIGATYNEQFF.

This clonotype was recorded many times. The CDR3 sequence is CASNSIGGSETQYF. The CDR3 coding sequence is TGTGCCAGCAACTCTATTGGCGGATCAGAGACCCAGTACTTC. This sequence joins TRBV7-2 and TRBJ2-5, with D unclear. Trimming shortened V by 7 bases and J by 4 bases, and 16 bases separated the two germline ends. Per germline, CDR1 SGHTA and CDR2 FQGNSA. There are 14 residues in the CDR3.

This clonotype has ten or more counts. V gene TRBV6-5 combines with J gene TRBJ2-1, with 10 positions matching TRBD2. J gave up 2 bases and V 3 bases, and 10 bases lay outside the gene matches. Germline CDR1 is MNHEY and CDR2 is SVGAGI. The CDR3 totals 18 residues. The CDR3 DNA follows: TGTGCCAGCAGTTATCGGGCTAGCGGGGGCGCAACCTACAATGAGCAGTTCTTC. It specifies CASSYRASGGATYNEQFF.

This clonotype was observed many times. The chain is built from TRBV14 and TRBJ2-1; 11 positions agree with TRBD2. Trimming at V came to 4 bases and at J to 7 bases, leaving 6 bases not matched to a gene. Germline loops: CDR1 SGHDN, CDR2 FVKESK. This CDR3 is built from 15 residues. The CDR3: CASSPLGLAENEQFF. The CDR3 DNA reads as TGTGCCAGCAGCCCTTTGGGACTAGCGGAGAATGAGCAGTTCTTC.

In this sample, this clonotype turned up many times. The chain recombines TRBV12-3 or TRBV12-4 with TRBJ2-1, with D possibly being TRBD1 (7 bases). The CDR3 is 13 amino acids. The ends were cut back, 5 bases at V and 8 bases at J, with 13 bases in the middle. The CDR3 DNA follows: TGTGCCAGCAGTCCAACAGGGGAGGATGAGCAGTTCTTC. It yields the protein CASSPTGEDEQFF.

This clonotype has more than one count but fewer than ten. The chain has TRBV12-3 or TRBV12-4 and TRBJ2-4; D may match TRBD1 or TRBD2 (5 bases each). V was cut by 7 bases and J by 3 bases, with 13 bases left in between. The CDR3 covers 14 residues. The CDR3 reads CASTPGPIKNIQYF. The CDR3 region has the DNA TGTGCCAGCACCCCGGGACCGATCAAAAACATTCAGTACTTC.